This TCR beta chain was identified during a study of Graves' ophthalmopathy and Graves' hyperthyroidism (dated by TCRdb to 2017 to 2018). Turning to the overall study: Peripheral blood was collected at initial diagnosis, before any treatment. In roughly 6 hyperthyroidism patients, the T-cell repertoires found in thyroid tissue were compared with those found in blood. To explore V-J signatures distinguishing ophthalmopathy from hyperthyroidism, a discovery set of 100 patients (roughly 45 ophthalmopathy, 57 stable hyperthyroidism) was enrolled. The 100 or so discovery patients were randomly split 7:3 into training and test sets. In total, approximately 140 blood samples were TCR-sequenced: some 43 ophthalmopathy, under 80 hyperthyroidism and roughly 17 hyperthyroidism-to-ophthalmopathy patients. The study used signatures of the TCR beta repertoire to tell Graves' ophthalmopathy apart from Graves' hyperthyroidism and to predict which patients would progress to ophthalmopathy. For independent validation, a separate cohort was made up of 18 hyperthyroidism patients plus 17 patients who later progressed from hyperthyroidism to ophthalmopathy. Following sample collection, hyperthyroidism patients were given methimazole at a starting dose of 30 mg daily, and ophthalmopathy patients were given high-dose intravenous methylprednisolone. General findings and caveats noted by the study authors: Among expanded thyroid clonotypes with frequency above 0.001, most also showed up in blood, which suggests that blood repertoires may reflect the thyroid immune response. In cross-validation, the 13-signature model distinguished ophthalmopathy from stable hyperthyroidism with less than 90% sensitivity and 81% to 82% specificity, while in the test set the corresponding values were approximately 80% and 75%. No statistical method was used to predetermine the sample size, and group allocation was not hidden from the investigators. In validation, the model predicted ophthalmopathy progression with 55% to 71% sensitivity and roughly 78% specificity; 12 predicted patients were CT-confirmed with GO in a median of around 6 months.

For repertoire sequencing, TCR beta CDR3 regions were amplified from RNA transcripts. The first round was an RT-PCR using HTBI primers with the Qiagen OneStep RT-PCR kit, and this first round was followed by a second-round multiplex PCR, then size selection and purification. Sequencing of the libraries was carried out on an Illumina HiSeq2000 in paired-end mode with 100 bp reads. The authors' pipeline ran thus. SOAPnuke was used for read processing, and reads with adapters, uncalled bases, a mean Phred below 15, or no exact constant-primer or identifier match were discarded. COPE v1.2.5 was used to merge high-quality paired reads. Clonotypes were defined as unique nucleotide sequences and were aligned to IMGT TRB V, D and J references using MiTCR v1.1. Analysis was restricted to V-J combinations with a frequency above 0.0001, which covered 99.2% of repertoires. A TCR clonal expansion and chaos score per V-J combination was defined as the ratio of F50 clonal expansion to chaos observed in the TCRdist matrix. Features were reduced by Welch's t-statistics and random forest to around 14 V-J combinations, which fed a naive Bayes classifier. The similarity between thyroid and blood repertoires was quantified using the Morisita-Horn index. The public reads were run again by TCRdb, first through fastp at Q25 and then through MiXCR, and only productive beta chains were kept. CDR3 protein sequences are deduplicated, and each keeps its most common genes and DNA. TCRdb's processing, not the study's, gives the V and J calls here. The sample table holds about 400,000 distinct CDR3 sequences, of which 18% were seen once. Roughly 1.4% of the sample lies in the top ten.

Patients with ophthalmopathy had moderately to severely active disease, with a Clinical Activity Score of 3 or more, a NOSPECS grade of 4 or more, and a disease duration of less than 3 months. Patients were excluded if they had other autoimmune diseases, uncontrolled infections, pregnancy or lactation. Clinical symptoms, serum thyroxine, TRAb, thyroid ultrasound and orbital computed tomography formed the basis of the diagnosis. PBMCs were isolated from about 9.2 ml of fresh peripheral blood by Ficoll-Paque density gradient centrifugation. Trizol reagent was used to extract the total RNA, and its quality was then checked on an Agilent 2100 Bioanalyzer. CDR1 and CDR2 were assigned from the germline V gene (reference sequence) as MNHEY and SMNVEV. V ends up 8 bases short and J 2 bases short, with an unmatched junction base count of 9. There are 16 amino acids in the CDR3, from cysteine to phenylalanine inclusive. The sequence is cut down to CDR3 DNA, 48 bases in frame from base 1.

This clonotype appeared a single time. Its recognized antigen is unknown. No much larger clone is present one base from it, and per-base qualities are unavailable. On its own, one read is weak support. The sequence was collected from a woman aged 18-35 years with Graves' ophthalmopathy. Donor details come from another sample of the same person, matched by shared clones. The specimen sequenced was peripheral blood. The rearranged segments are TRBV27 and TRBJ1-5, with 10 central nucleotides matching TRBD1. CDR3 region: CASGTGVLLGNQPQHF. The nucleotides are TGTGCCAGCGGGACAGGGGTTCTTTTGGGCAATCAGCCCCAGCATTTT.